This T cell receptor beta chain was retrieved from a study of monozygotic twins with inflammatory bowel disease. Study-level results: Since immunosuppressive treatments differed, patient repertoires may have gained added variability.

In germline, CDR1 is KGHSH, CDR2 LQKENI. The CDR3 totals 14 residues. Blood samples of approximately 2.4 ml were drawn from every donor. Molecular identifiers with 6-nucleotide sample barcodes were added during cDNA synthesis via template switching. TCRdb derives one entry per CDR3 protein from the 5' RACE reads, leaving out DNA. This table lists a few hundred thousand distinct CDR3 sequences. Notes on this clonotype: What it binds is unknown.

The chain joins TRBV18 to TRBJ1-1; the TCRdb call, TRBD1, lacks DNA for checking. Sequencing was carried out using blood. The TCR sequence derives from a human donor with ulcerative colitis or Crohn's disease, or a healthy co-twin of an affected twin (not recorded which). CDR3 amino acids: CASSPVGVDTEAFF.